The 18 T cell receptor beta chains listed next were all sequenced from one sample in a study of long-term antiretroviral therapy in people with HIV. Survey level was the resolution at which the v3.0 immunoSEQ assay ran. Data came from immunoSEQ multiplex PCR; TCRdb stores just in-frame clones and leaves some out. Of tens of thousands of clones in the sample, 80% to 90% were seen once. The starting material was unsorted PBMCs, obtained 1.9 years after starting antiretroviral therapy. The source of these receptors is a woman aged 50 to 60 with HIV.

This chain joins TRBV5-6 and TRBJ2-3; D is uncertain. The CDR3 loop spans 16 amino acids. V was pared by 2 bases and J by 0 bases, with 13 bases between. Germline values: CDR1 SGHDT, CDR2 YYEEEE. CDR3 coding DNA: TGTGCCAGCAGCTTCGAACTCAGCTATAGCACAGATACGCAGTATTTT. Translating gives CASSFELSYSTDTQYF.

The V gene is TRBV5-1, the J gene TRBJ2-6; D is unclear. Per germline, CDR1 SGHRS and CDR2 YFSETQ. The V end was cut by 1 base, the J end by 0 bases, with 17 bases between. The CDR3 loop spans 19 amino acids. This CDR3 reads CASSLRWVGSGSGANVLTF. Written as DNA, the CDR3 is TGCGCCAGCAGCTTGCGGTGGGTTGGCTCTGGCTCTGGGGCCAACGTCCTGACTTTC.

The gene calls are TRBV11-2 and TRBJ2-7; no reliable D call. The CDR3 has 14 residues. Between the trimmed V and J ends, which lost 5 bases and 2 bases, there was a span of 13 bases. Germline-derived CDR1 and CDR2 are SGHAT and FQNNGV. CDR3 sequence (DNA): TGTGCCAGCAGCCTTACTGGGCAGACCTACGAGCAGTACTTC. Translated, it gives CASSLTGQTYEQYF.

V is TRBV18 and J is TRBJ1-2, with 8 bases matching TRBD1. The CDR3 runs to 14 residues. Germline V gives CDR1 KGHSH, CDR2 LQKENI. The V segment lost 3 bases and the J segment 5 bases; nucleotides outside the gene matches: 5. CDR3 sequence reads: CASSPGDRPYGYTF. CDR3 sequence (DNA): TGTGCCAGCTCACCCGGGGACAGGCCTTATGGCTACACCTTC.

The chain links TRBV7-9 to TRBJ1-4; 8 nucleotides line up with TRBD1. The germline gives CDR1 SEHNR, CDR2 FQNEAQ (reference sequence). The length of the CDR3 is 16 residues. The V and J ends lost 4 bases and 7 bases, in that order; junction bases with no gene match: 11. The CDR3 DNA is TGTGCCAGCAGCTCTGGGGGACAGGCTCGAACTGAAAAACTGTTTTTT. As protein: CASSSGGQARTEKLFF. The entire variable domain, with the rest obtained from reference TRBV7-9 and TRBJ1-4, is as follows: DTGVSQNPRHKITKRGQNVTFRCDPISEHNRLYWYRQTLGQGPEFLTYFQNEAQLEKSRLLSDRFSAERPKGSFSTLEIQRTEQGDSAMYLCASSSGGQARTEKLFFGSGTQLSVL.

This clone showed up just a few times. The chain carries TRBV28 and TRBJ1-6; D perhaps matches TRBD1 (5 bases). Germline V gene lookup returns CDR1 MDHEN and CDR2 SYDVKM. This CDR3 is built from 14 residues. V dropped 5 bases and J dropped 7 bases, with 12 bases sitting between them. In DNA form, the CDR3 reads TGTGCCAGCAGTGACAGATATGGGAATTCACCCCTCCACTTT. This translates into CASSDRYGNSPLHF.

V and J are TRBV7-6 and TRBJ2-7, with 8 bases aligning to TRBD1. The germline CDR1 and CDR2 sequences are SGHVS and FNYEAQ. The CDR3 runs to 13 residues. V was clipped by 6 bases and J by 5 bases; unmatched bases: 6. As DNA, the CDR3 is TGTGCCAGCAGTTGGACAGGGAGGAACGAGCAGTACTTC. Translating gives CASSWTGRNEQYF.

This clone was counted only a few times. CDR3 region: CASSRGDDYGYTF. In DNA form, the CDR3 reads TGTGCCAGTAGTAGGGGGGACGACTATGGCTACACCTTC. The chain is built from TRBV19 and TRBJ1-2; tentative D call: TRBD1 (5 bases). Trimming removed 4 bases from V and 3 bases from J, with 9 bases in between. The CDR3 spans 13 residues. The germline gives CDR1 LNHDA, CDR2 SQIVND (reference sequence).

The V call is TRBV5-6, the J call TRBJ2-7, with D unresolved. V lost 4 bases and J lost 4, with 6 bases in between. Germline lookup yields CDR1 SGHDT and CDR2 YYEEEE. The CDR3 totals 11 residues. For the CDR3, the DNA is TGTGCCAGCAGCGGGTCGTACGAGCAGTACTTC. Its translation is CASSGSYEQYF.

This clone is a singleton in its sample. The chain uses TRBV7-9 and TRBJ1-2; tentative D call: TRBD1 (5 bases). Germline V gene sequence: CDR1 SEHNR, CDR2 FQNEAQ (reference sequence). Trimming took 3 bases from V and 4 from J, leaving 15 bases between them. This CDR3 is 15 amino acids long. The DNA of the CDR3 is TGTGCCAGCAGCTTTGGGACCGGGCAGCCCTATGGCTACACCTTC. Protein: CASSFGTGQPYGYTF.

The rearrangement uses TRBV30 and TRBJ2-4; D may be TRBD2 (7 bases). V dropped 2 bases and J dropped 6 bases, with 14 bases sitting between them. Germline CDR1 GTSNPN, CDR2 SVGIG (reference sequence). The CDR3 consists of 14 residues. Written as DNA, the CDR3 is TGTGCCTGGAGTTCCGGGGGGCAGGGAAACATTCAGTACTTC. Its translation is CAWSSGGQGNIQYF.

This chain links TRBV11-1 with TRBJ2-7, with 9 bases aligning to TRBD1. CDR3 size: 11 residues. Germline CDR1 reads SGHAT; CDR2 reads FQDESV (reference sequence). The V and J ends lost 8 bases and 5 bases, in that order; junction bases with no gene match: 1. The CDR3 loop reads CASRDRDEQYF. CDR3 DNA sequence: TGTGCCAGCCGGGACAGGGACGAGCAGTACTTC.

This clone was observed a handful of times. The V call is TRBV29-1, the J call TRBJ1-2; TRBD1 aligns across 8 bases. With V trimmed by 0 bases and J by 7 bases, 10 bases remained unmatched. This CDR3 comprises 15 residues. CDR1 is SQVTM and CDR2 is ANQGSEA in the germline V gene. In DNA, the CDR3 is TGCAGCGTTGAAGAGGTTCCGACAGGGGCGAGTGGCTACACCTTC. This codes for CSVEEVPTGASGYTF.

The chain has TRBV19 and TRBJ1-5; 8 bases line up with TRBD1. Trimming took 4 bases from V and 2 from J; bases not matched to a gene: 4. CDR1 is LNHDA and CDR2 is SQIVND in the germline V gene (reference sequence). This CDR3 is built from 15 residues. The CDR3 region is CASSTRGQGNQPQHF. Written as DNA, the CDR3 is TGTGCCAGTAGTACCCGGGGACAGGGCAATCAGCCCCAGCATTTT.

This clone was observed a few times. V and J are TRBV5-1 and TRBJ1-6; D is unresolved. V was shortened by 4 bases and J by 9 bases, with 11 bases between the two germline ends. The CDR3 extends over 13 amino acids. Germline CDR1 reads SGHRS; CDR2 reads YFSETQ. DNA of the CDR3: TGCGCCAGCAGCCCCGAGGCCTCTTCACCCCTCCACTTT. Protein: CASSPEASSPLHF.

This CDR3 is CASSLRGTSGTNTGELFF. CDR3 in DNA: TGTGCCAGCAGCTTACGCGGGACTAGCGGAACGAACACCGGGGAGCTGTTTTTT. The genes are TRBV7-3 and TRBJ2-2; 11 bases line up with TRBD2. This CDR3 is built from 18 residues. Germline CDR1 is SGHTA and CDR2 is FQGTGA. The V and J ends lost 2 bases and 0 bases, in that order; junction bases with no gene match: 5.

The genes are TRBV6-5 and TRBJ1-2; perhaps TRBD1 as D (6 bases). Germline CDR1 is MNHEY and CDR2 is SVGAGI. Trimming stripped 0 bases from V and 4 bases from J, with 6 bases between. The CDR3 length is 13 residues. The CDR3 bases are TGTGCCAGCAGTTACTCGGACAGCTATGGCTACACCTTC. Its protein product is CASSYSDSYGYTF.

This chain uses TRBV7-8 with TRBJ1-1; D uncertain. The CDR3 length is 14 residues. Trimming left V 6 bases short and J 1 base short, with 12 bases between. The germline gives CDR1 SGHVS, CDR2 FQNEAQ. The CDR3 reads CASSERTGNTEAFF. CDR3 nucleotide sequence: TGTGCCAGCAGTGAGCGGACGGGGAACACTGAAGCTTTCTTT. The full variable domain, completed using reference TRBV7-8 and TRBJ1-1, is GAGVSQSPRYKVAKRGQDVALRCDPISGHVSLFWYQQALGQGPEFLTYFQNEAQLDKSGLPSDRFFAERPEGSVSTLKIQRTQQEDSAVYLCASSERTGNTEAFFGQGTRLTVV.